Below are 18 T cell receptor beta chains sequenced from a single sample in a study of T-cell memory formation after mild COVID-19. TCRdb ran MiXCR on the 5' RACE reads and lists one entry per CDR3 protein. The data hold a few hundred thousand distinct CDR3 sequences, with approximately 15% observed a single time. The material sequenced was PBMCs or a T cell subset sorted from them (not recorded which). The receptors here all came from a man younger than 35 who had mild COVID-19 (a few samples of this study predate the infection). Cell type and time point are not known.

This chain joins TRBV28 and TRBJ2-7, with TRBD1 identical over 7 bases. Germline V gene data show CDR1 as MDHEN and CDR2 as SYDVKM. This CDR3 comprises 14 residues. V gave up 5 bases and J gave up 6 bases; unmatched junction bases: 10. CDR3 in amino acids: CASSTSIRTGEQYV. The CDR3 DNA sequence: TGTGCCAGCAGTACAAGTATAAGGACAGGCGAGCAGTACGTC.

The chain combines TRBV3-1 with TRBJ2-5, with 7 bases aligning to TRBD1. The CDR3 sequence is 15 residues long. Trimming removed 4 bases from V and 5 bases from J; junction bases left unmatched: 10. Germline-derived CDR1 and CDR2 are LGHDT and YNNKEL (reference sequence). The CDR3 nucleotides read TGTGCCAGCAGCCCCCGGACTCAAGGGGGCGAGACCCAGTACTTC. Translation: CASSPRTQGGETQYF.

This clonotype has only a few counts. This chain uses TRBV5-1 with TRBJ1-4, with a weak D call TRBD1 (5 bases). This CDR3 spans 14 amino acids. Trimming shortened V by 7 bases and J by 5 bases, and 15 bases separated the two germline ends. Per germline, CDR1 SGHRS and CDR2 YFSETQ. CDR3: CASPGHRTNEKLFF. The DNA of the CDR3 is TGCGCCAGCCCCGGGCACAGGACAAATGAAAAACTGTTTTTT.

Worth noting for this clonotype: This may be a read error, as it is one base from a much larger clone. The chain joins TRBV6-4 to TRBJ2-3; 10 nucleotides agree with TRBD2. CDR1 and CDR2 from the germline V gene are MRHNA and SNTAGT. After removal of 0 bases from V and 4 bases from J, the junction contained 1 base not matched to a gene. This CDR3 spans 15 amino acids. The CDR3 DNA reads as TGTGCCAGCAGTGACTCTAGCGGGGGGCCAGATACGCAGTATTTT. Translated, it gives CASSDSSGGPDTQYF.

This rearrangement joins TRBV10-3 to TRBJ2-1, with 9 bases lining up with TRBD2. With V trimmed by 6 bases and J by 6 bases, 24 bases remained unmatched. CDR1 ENHRY and CDR2 SYGVKD come from the germline V gene. CDR3 length: 20 residues. CDR3 sequence: CAIRSPGTSRPGGGVNEQFF. The CDR3 DNA reads TGTGCCATCAGGTCCCCCGGGACTAGCCGCCCTGGGGGGGGGGTCAATGAGCAGTTCTTC.

This clonotype was seen repeatedly, ten times or more. J is TRBJ2-7 and V is TRBV18, with 10 bases identical to TRBD1. Germline-derived CDR1 and CDR2 are KGHSH and LQKENI. The length of the CDR3 is 14 residues. CDR3 DNA: TGTGCCAGCTCACCACCTGAATGGGGACAGGGGCTGTGGGTC. It yields the protein CASSPPEWGQGLWV.

This clonotype was counted between two and nine times. V gene TRBV20-1 combines with J gene TRBJ1-2, with TRBD1 matching over 8 bases. The CDR3 consists of 13 residues. Germline CDR1 reads DFQATT; CDR2 reads SNEGSKA (reference sequence). J was trimmed by 8 bases and V by 6 bases; bases with no gene match: 11. The CDR3 loop reads CSASPGRGLGYTF. The CDR3 DNA sequence: TGCAGTGCCTCTCCCGGCAGGGGGCTCGGCTACACCTTC.

The chain employs TRBV9 and TRBJ2-5; 9 nucleotides align to TRBD1. V lost 4 bases to trimming and J lost 5 bases; unmatched junction nucleotides: 12. Per the germline V gene, CDR1 is SGDLS and CDR2 is YYNGEE. The CDR3 spans 16 residues. CDR3 coding DNA: TGTGCCAGCAGCACCGCAGGGGGACAGGGCCCGGAGACCCAGTACTTC. Translating it yields CASSTAGGQGPETQYF.

This chain uses TRBV20-1 with TRBJ2-3; 9 nucleotides line up with TRBD2. The V and J ends lost 6 bases and 0 bases, in that order; junction bases with no gene match: 4. Germline CDR1 is DFQATT and CDR2 is SNEGSKA (reference sequence). The CDR3 length is 14 residues. CDR3 amino acids: CSAPGTSSTDTQYF. The CDR3 region has the DNA TGCAGTGCCCCCGGGACTAGCAGCACAGATACGCAGTATTTT.

This clonotype showed up many times. The CDR3 sequence: CASSSNSVETQYF. DNA of the CDR3: TGTGCCAGCAGTTCAAATAGCGTGGAGACCCAGTACTTC. The chain combines TRBV12-3 or TRBV12-4 with TRBJ2-5, with a weak D call TRBD2 (5 bases). The CDR3 spans 13 residues. Trimming pared 4 bases from V and 5 bases from J, leaving 11 bases between.

This clonotype was seen repeatedly, ten times or more. This rearrangement joins TRBV4-2 to TRBJ2-2, with no clear D. CDR1 and CDR2 (germline): LGHNA, YNFKEQ. This CDR3 has 16 amino acids. The V gene lost 1 base and the J gene lost 6 bases, with 15 bases spanning the gap. CDR3 bases: TGTGCCAGCAGCCAAGTTCCTAGTAGATTCGCCGGGGAGCTGTTTTTT. It encodes CASSQVPSRFAGELFF.

The table lists this clonotype with a few counts. The V gene is TRBV28, the J gene TRBJ2-2; D is possibly TRBD1 (6 bases). The CDR3 covers 16 residues. Deletions cut 2 bases from V and 2 bases from J, with 12 bases between. Germline CDR1 MDHEN, CDR2 SYDVKM. CDR3 amino acids: CASSLRQGYNTGELFF. The DNA of the CDR3 is TGTGCCAGCAGTTTAAGGCAGGGGTACAACACCGGGGAGCTGTTTTTT. Based on the CDR3 plus reference TRBV28 and TRBJ2-2, the full variable domain is DVKVTQSSRYLVKRTGEKVFLECVQDMDHENMFWYRQDPGLGLRLIYFSYDVKMKEKGDIPEGYSVSREKKERFSLILESASTNQTSMYLCASSLRQGYNTGELFFGEGSRLTVL.

This chain connects TRBV7-6 to TRBJ2-5; 7 nucleotides agree with TRBD1. The V and J ends lost 1 base and 5 bases, in that order; junction bases with no gene match: 13. CDR3 length: 17 residues. Germline V gene sequence: CDR1 SGHVS, CDR2 FNYEAQ. CDR3 DNA sequence: TGTGCCAGCAGCTTAGACTGGGACAGTACCCTAGTGGAGACCCAGTACTTC. This gives the protein CASSLDWDSTLVETQYF.

This sequence joins TRBV9 and TRBJ2-3; D gene uncertain. Germline V gene sequence: CDR1 SGDLS, CDR2 YYNGEE. The CDR3 extends over 15 amino acids. V gave up 0 bases and J gave up 1 base, with 9 bases separating them. The CDR3 region is CASSVGGGRTDTQYF. CDR3 in DNA: TGTGCCAGCAGCGTAGGTGGCGGCCGCACAGATACGCAGTATTTT.

This clonotype has a count of ten or more. The V gene is TRBV29-1, the J gene TRBJ1-1; D gene ambiguous. V was trimmed by 3 bases and J by 1 base, leaving 12 bases between them. CDR1 and CDR2 from the germline V gene are SQVTM and ANQGSEA. The length of the CDR3 is 14 residues. Here the CDR3 DNA reads TGCAGCGTTGAGATAGGGATGGAGAACACTGAAGCTTTCTTT. Translating gives CSVEIGMENTEAFF.

This clonotype was seen a handful of times. The chain joins TRBV25-1 to TRBJ1-2, with D unclear. The V end was cut by 8 bases, the J end by 2 bases, with 15 bases between. Germline V gives CDR1 MGHDK, CDR2 SYGVNS. CDR3 length equals 14 residues. The DNA for the CDR3 is TGTGCCAGCTCTGAACAAGGGAGAAACTATGGCTACACCTTC. It specifies CASSEQGRNYGYTF.

This clonotype was seen only a few times. The chain is built from TRBV15 and TRBJ2-1, with D perhaps TRBD1 (5 bases). Looked up from germline, CDR1 is LNHNV and CDR2 is YYDKDF (reference sequence). The CDR3 totals 14 residues. The V end was cut by 1 base, the J end by 5 bases, with 9 bases between. CDR3 sequence (DNA): TGTGCCACCAGCAGAGTAACCAGGGACAATGAGCAGTTCTTC. This sequence encodes CATSRVTRDNEQFF.

This chain connects TRBV12-3 or TRBV12-4 to TRBJ1-1; TRBD1 aligns across 11 bases. The junction had 9 bases not matched to a gene; V was cut back by 5 bases and J by 4 bases. The CDR3 totals 16 residues. CDR3 coding DNA: TGTGCCAGCAGTCCAGAATCCGGGACAGGGGGCACTGAAGCTTTCTTT. This sequence encodes CASSPESGTGGTEAFF.